Listed below are T cell receptor beta chains from one sample, sequenced in a study of identical twins. MiXCR, run by TCRdb on the 5' RACE reads, gives a single entry per CDR3 protein. Among some 660,000 distinct CDR3 sequences, over 8.5% were seen once, and the ten largest hold around 0.98%. The sample was also linked to a second study, of yellow fever vaccine responses in identical twins.

Sequencing was carried out using PBMCs. The receptors stem from a young woman in good health. Each CDR3 is given with its conserved first and last residue. Each record gives: clone size, J gene, V gene, D gene, CDR3 protein, CDR3 DNA. The D gene is left open where the match is weak. Clone sizes are given selectively: once, few, many, or a class where the clone is expanded.

clone size: many
J gene: TRBJ1-1
V gene: TRBV12-3/TRBV12-4
D gene: TRBD1
CDR3 protein: CASSSWTGPAFF
CDR3 DNA: TGTGCCAGCAGTTCCTGGACAGGGCCGGCTTTCTTT

clone size: few
J gene: TRBJ2-1
V gene: TRBV5-1
D gene: TRBD2
CDR3 protein: CASSLEAGGLEQFF
CDR3 DNA: TGCGCCAGCAGCTTGGAGGCGGGGGGGCTTGAGCAGTTCTTC

clone size: few
J gene: TRBJ2-5
V gene: TRBV4-2
D gene: .
CDR3 protein: CASSQNPGRALETQYF
CDR3 DNA: TGTGCCAGCAGCCAAAACCCGGGCAGGGCCTTAGAGACCCAGTACTTC

clone size: few
J gene: TRBJ2-3
V gene: TRBV11-1
D gene: TRBD2
CDR3 protein: CASSPLGSGGNTDTQYF
CDR3 DNA: TGTGCCAGCAGCCCGCTTGGTAGCGGGGGGAACACAGATACGCAGTATTTT

clone size: few
J gene: TRBJ1-6
V gene: TRBV12-3/TRBV12-4
D gene: TRBD1
CDR3 protein: CASRLRQGDSPLHF
CDR3 DNA: TGTGCCAGCAGACTTAGACAGGGAGACTCACCCCTCCACTTT

clone size: few
J gene: TRBJ2-7
V gene: TRBV4-1
D gene: .
CDR3 protein: CASTGQQSNEQYF
CDR3 DNA: TGCGCCAGCACCGGACAGCAATCCAACGAGCAGTACTTC

clone size: .
J gene: TRBJ1-4
V gene: TRBV6-5
D gene: .
CDR3 protein: CASSYRSNPNEKLFF
CDR3 DNA: TGTGCCAGCAGTTACAGGTCCAACCCTAATGAAAAACTGTTTTTT

clone size: .
J gene: TRBJ2-7
V gene: TRBV29-1
D gene: .
CDR3 protein: CSVGLQGHEQYF
CDR3 DNA: TGCAGCGTTGGGTTACAGGGTCACGAGCAGTACTTC

clone size: few
J gene: TRBJ1-4
V gene: TRBV6-1
D gene: .
CDR3 protein: CASSRQTVEKLFF
CDR3 DNA: TGTGCCAGCAGTAGGCAGACGGTGGAAAAACTGTTTTTT

clone size: .
J gene: TRBJ2-6
V gene: TRBV7-9
D gene: TRBD1
CDR3 protein: CASSLATGVLSSNVLTF
CDR3 DNA: TGTGCCAGCAGCTTAGCTACAGGGGTTCTGTCCTCCAACGTCCTGACTTTC

clone size: .
J gene: TRBJ1-1
V gene: TRBV28
D gene: .
CDR3 protein: CASSLFRAGRTEAFF
CDR3 DNA: TGTGCCAGCAGTTTATTTAGGGCAGGGAGGACTGAAGCTTTCTTT

clone size: .
J gene: TRBJ1-1
V gene: TRBV27
D gene: TRBD1
CDR3 protein: CASSLQGQGRGEAFF
CDR3 DNA: TGTGCCAGCAGTTTACAGGGACAGGGGAGAGGTGAAGCTTTCTTT

clone size: few
J gene: TRBJ2-1
V gene: TRBV29-1
D gene: .
CDR3 protein: CSVYLENSYNEQFF
CDR3 DNA: TGCAGCGTGTATCTGGAGAACTCCTACAATGAGCAGTTCTTC

clone size: .
J gene: TRBJ2-1
V gene: TRBV5-1
D gene: .
CDR3 protein: CASSFDTSGYNEQFF
CDR3 DNA: TGCGCCAGCAGCTTCGACACCTCCGGATACAATGAGCAGTTCTTC

clone size: .
J gene: TRBJ2-6
V gene: TRBV7-9
D gene: .
CDR3 protein: CASSSLNSGANVLTF
CDR3 DNA: TGTGCCAGCAGCTCTTTAAACTCTGGGGCCAACGTCCTGACTTTC

clone size: few
J gene: TRBJ2-7
V gene: TRBV7-2
D gene: .
CDR3 protein: CASSLNIVPRYF
CDR3 DNA: TGTGCCAGCAGCTTAAATATCGTACCGCGCTACTTC

clone size: few
J gene: TRBJ2-5
V gene: TRBV24-1
D gene: TRBD1
CDR3 protein: CATSTGGLGETQYF
CDR3 DNA: TGTGCCACATCGACAGGGGGCTTGGGAGAGACCCAGTACTTC

clone size: few
J gene: TRBJ2-1
V gene: TRBV28
D gene: .
CDR3 protein: CASSLEGLGSYNEQFF
CDR3 DNA: TGTGCCAGCAGTTTAGAGGGTCTGGGCTCCTACAATGAGCAGTTCTTC

clone size: few
J gene: TRBJ1-4
V gene: TRBV5-6
D gene: .
CDR3 protein: CASSLAQDLTREKLFF
CDR3 DNA: TGTGCCAGCAGCTTGGCCCAGGACCTTACCAGGGAAAAACTGTTTTTT

clone size: .
J gene: TRBJ2-1
V gene: TRBV29-1
D gene: .
CDR3 protein: CSGSERAEQFF
CDR3 DNA: TGCAGCGGTAGCGAACGGGCTGAGCAGTTCTTC

clone size: .
J gene: TRBJ2-7
V gene: TRBV9
D gene: .
CDR3 protein: CASSVTPTRGYEQYF
CDR3 DNA: TGTGCCAGCAGCGTAACCCCGACCCGGGGTTACGAGCAGTACTTC

clone size: few
J gene: TRBJ2-3
V gene: TRBV4-3
D gene: .
CDR3 protein: CASSQDAGEATDTQYF
CDR3 DNA: TGCGCCAGCAGCCAAGATGCTGGAGAGGCCACAGATACGCAGTATTTT

clone size: many
J gene: TRBJ2-2
V gene: TRBV6-2/TRBV6-3
D gene: .
CDR3 protein: CASSYSAGTLNTGELFF
CDR3 DNA: TGTGCCAGCAGTTATTCAGCCGGGACTCTGAACACCGGGGAGCTGTTTTTT

clone size: .
J gene: TRBJ2-7
V gene: TRBV6-6
D gene: TRBD2
CDR3 protein: CASSTGLAAFSYEQYF
CDR3 DNA: TGTGCCAGCAGTACCGGACTAGCGGCTTTCTCCTACGAGCAGTACTTC

clone size: few
J gene: TRBJ2-7
V gene: TRBV24-1
D gene: .
CDR3 protein: CATSEKGTYYEQYF
CDR3 DNA: TGTGCCACCAGTGAAAAGGGGACCTACTACGAGCAGTACTTC

clone size: few
J gene: TRBJ2-7
V gene: TRBV27
D gene: .
CDR3 protein: CASSLSATPYEQYF
CDR3 DNA: TGTGCCAGCAGTTTATCTGCCACCCCCTACGAGCAGTACTTC

clone size: many
J gene: TRBJ2-7
V gene: TRBV7-2
D gene: TRBD2
CDR3 protein: CASSFIRTSGRGEQYF
CDR3 DNA: TGTGCCAGCAGCTTCATAAGGACTAGCGGGAGAGGCGAGCAGTACTTC

clone size: few
J gene: TRBJ1-2
V gene: TRBV11-2
D gene: .
CDR3 protein: CASSLSGRDGYYTF
CDR3 DNA: TGTGCCAGCAGCTTATCTGGCAGGGACGGCTACTACACCTTC

clone size: .
J gene: TRBJ2-6
V gene: TRBV10-3
D gene: TRBD2
CDR3 protein: CAIRAGALSGANVLTF
CDR3 DNA: TGTGCCATCAGGGCGGGAGCACTGTCCGGGGCCAACGTCCTGACTTTC

clone size: .
J gene: TRBJ2-5
V gene: TRBV7-9
D gene: .
CDR3 protein: CASSPQPSTQYF
CDR3 DNA: TGTGCCAGCAGCCCCCAACCATCGACCCAGTACTTC

clone size: few
J gene: TRBJ1-2
V gene: TRBV28
D gene: .
CDR3 protein: CASVGVFNYGYTF
CDR3 DNA: TGTGCCAGCGTAGGGGTCTTTAACTATGGCTACACCTTC

clone size: .
J gene: TRBJ2-7
V gene: TRBV28
D gene: .
CDR3 protein: CASSLSQPYEQYF
CDR3 DNA: TGTGCCAGCAGTTTAAGTCAACCCTACGAGCAGTACTTC

clone size: .
J gene: TRBJ2-1
V gene: TRBV28
D gene: TRBD2
CDR3 protein: CASSPRLSGSNNEQFF
CDR3 DNA: TGTGCCAGCAGTCCACGACTTAGCGGGAGCAACAATGAGCAGTTCTTC

clone size: .
J gene: TRBJ2-7
V gene: TRBV7-8
D gene: TRBD2
CDR3 protein: CASSRGVYYEQYF
CDR3 DNA: TGTGCCAGCAGCCGGGGGGTTTACTACGAGCAGTACTTC

clone size: few
J gene: TRBJ1-2
V gene: TRBV6-1
D gene: .
CDR3 protein: CASSEREGYRYTF
CDR3 DNA: TGTGCCAGCTCAGAGAGGGAGGGGTATCGCTACACCTTC

clone size: .
J gene: TRBJ2-5
V gene: TRBV9
D gene: .
CDR3 protein: CASSARDGDRYQETQYF
CDR3 DNA: TGTGCCAGCAGCGCCCGGGACGGGGATCGGTACCAAGAGACCCAGTACTTC

clone size: many
J gene: TRBJ2-1
V gene: TRBV3-1
D gene: TRBD2
CDR3 protein: CASSQGTSVNEQFF
CDR3 DNA: TGTGCCAGCAGCCAGGGGACTAGCGTCAATGAGCAGTTCTTC

clone size: .
J gene: TRBJ2-7
V gene: TRBV4-2
D gene: .
CDR3 protein: CASSPSERSSYEQYF
CDR3 DNA: TGTGCCAGCAGCCCGTCGGAGCGGAGCTCCTACGAGCAGTACTTC

clone size: many
J gene: TRBJ2-7
V gene: TRBV9
D gene: .
CDR3 protein: CASSPTLRASYEQYF
CDR3 DNA: TGTGCCAGCAGTCCGACTTTGCGGGCCTCCTACGAGCAGTACTTC

clone size: few
J gene: TRBJ2-5
V gene: TRBV29-1
D gene: .
CDR3 protein: CSVSNRRVQETQYF
CDR3 DNA: TGCAGCGTTTCTAACAGGAGGGTCCAAGAGACCCAGTACTTC

clone size: few
J gene: TRBJ2-7
V gene: TRBV24-1
D gene: .
CDR3 protein: CATSDQTKSYEQYF
CDR3 DNA: TGTGCCACCAGTGATCAAACAAAGTCCTACGAGCAGTACTTC

clone size: .
J gene: TRBJ2-5
V gene: TRBV28
D gene: .
CDR3 protein: CASSLRQGGKGGQETQYF
CDR3 DNA: TGTGCCAGCAGTCTGAGACAGGGCGGGAAAGGAGGCCAAGAGACCCAGTACTTC